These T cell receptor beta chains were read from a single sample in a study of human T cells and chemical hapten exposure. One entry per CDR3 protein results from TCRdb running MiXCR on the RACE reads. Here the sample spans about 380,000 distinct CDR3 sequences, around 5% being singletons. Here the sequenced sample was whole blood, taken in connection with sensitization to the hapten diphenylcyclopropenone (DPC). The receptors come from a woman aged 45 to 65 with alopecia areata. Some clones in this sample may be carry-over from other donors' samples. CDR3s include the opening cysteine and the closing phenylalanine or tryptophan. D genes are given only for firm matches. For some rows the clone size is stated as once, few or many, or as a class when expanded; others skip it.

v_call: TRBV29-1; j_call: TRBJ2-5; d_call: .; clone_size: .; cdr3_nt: TGCAGCTGGGGCGGCCCAGTTTTCCAAGAGACCCAGTACTTC; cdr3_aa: CSWGGPVFQETQYF
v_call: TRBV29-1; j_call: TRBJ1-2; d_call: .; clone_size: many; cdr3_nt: TGCAGCGTTGACAGGGTGGGAAATGACTATGGCTACACCTTC; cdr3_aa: CSVDRVGNDYGYTF
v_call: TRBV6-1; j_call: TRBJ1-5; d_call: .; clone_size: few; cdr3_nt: TGTGCCAGTCAGGTCTTTAGCAATCAGCCCCAGCATTTT; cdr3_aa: CASQVFSNQPQHF
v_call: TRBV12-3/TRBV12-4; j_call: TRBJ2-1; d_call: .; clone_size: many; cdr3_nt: TGTGCCAGCCTCCCAGGGGTAGGCAATGAGCAGTTCTTC; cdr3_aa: CASLPGVGNEQFF
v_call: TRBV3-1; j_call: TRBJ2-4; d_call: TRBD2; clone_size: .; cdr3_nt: TGTGCCAGCAGTTTAGAAGCTAGCGGAAAAAACATTCAGTACTTC; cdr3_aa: CASSLEASGKNIQYF
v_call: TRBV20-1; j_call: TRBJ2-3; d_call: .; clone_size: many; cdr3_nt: TGCAGTGCTGCGGAGTCCTCGCGGGTTTTGACAGATACGCAGTATTTT; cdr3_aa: CSAAESSRVLTDTQYF
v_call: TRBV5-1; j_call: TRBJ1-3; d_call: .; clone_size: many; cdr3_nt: TGCGCCAGCAGCTTGGCCGGGGGACTTTACGGAAACACCATATATTTT; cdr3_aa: CASSLAGGLYGNTIYF
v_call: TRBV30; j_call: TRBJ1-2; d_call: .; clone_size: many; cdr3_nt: TGTGCCTGGAGCCGGGGAGGGGACTATGGCTACACCTTC; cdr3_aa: CAWSRGGDYGYTF
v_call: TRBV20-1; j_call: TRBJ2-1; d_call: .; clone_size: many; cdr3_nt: TGCAGTGCTAGAGCCTTAGCGACCAGCTCCTACAATGAGCAGTTCTTC; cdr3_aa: CSARALATSSYNEQFF
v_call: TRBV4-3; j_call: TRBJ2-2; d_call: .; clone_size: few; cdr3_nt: TGCGCCAGCAGCCAAGATCGGATGGCTGGGACGTACACCGGGGAGCTGTTTTTT; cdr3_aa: CASSQDRMAGTYTGELFF
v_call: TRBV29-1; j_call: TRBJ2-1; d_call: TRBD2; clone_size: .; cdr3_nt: TGCAGCGTCGCCGGGGGACTAGCGGGAGGCTATGAGCAGTTCTTC; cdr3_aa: CSVAGGLAGGYEQFF
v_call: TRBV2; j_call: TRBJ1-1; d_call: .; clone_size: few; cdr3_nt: TGTGCCAGCATGTTGGGCACTGAAGCTTTCTTT; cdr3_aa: CASMLGTEAFF
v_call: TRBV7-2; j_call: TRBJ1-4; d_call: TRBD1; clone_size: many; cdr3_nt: TGTGCCAGCAGCTCCCGGGACAGGGTTGGTGAAAAACTGTTTTTT; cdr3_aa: CASSSRDRVGEKLFF
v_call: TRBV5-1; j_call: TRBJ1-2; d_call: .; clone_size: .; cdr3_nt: TGCGCCAGCAGCTCAGGACAGTCGGAAGGCTACACCTTC; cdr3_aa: CASSSGQSEGYTF
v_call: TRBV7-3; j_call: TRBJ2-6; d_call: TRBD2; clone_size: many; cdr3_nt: TGTGCCAGCAGCGGACTAGCGGGGCCCTCTGGGGCCAACGTCCTGACTTTC; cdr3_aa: CASSGLAGPSGANVLTF
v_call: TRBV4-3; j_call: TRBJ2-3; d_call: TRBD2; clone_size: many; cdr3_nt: TGCGCCAGCAGCCAAGATACTAGCGGGAAAACAGATACGCAGTATTTT; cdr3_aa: CASSQDTSGKTDTQYF
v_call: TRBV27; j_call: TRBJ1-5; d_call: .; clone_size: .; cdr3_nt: TGTGCCAGCAGTTTTAACGGGCTGGGGCAGCCCCAGCATTTT; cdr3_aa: CASSFNGLGQPQHF
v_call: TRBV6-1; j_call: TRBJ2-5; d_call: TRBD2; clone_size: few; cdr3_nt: TGTGCCAGCAGTAGGGTGGTAGCGGGGTTGGGTTCCGAAGAGACCCAGTACTTC; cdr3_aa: CASSRVVAGLGSEETQYF
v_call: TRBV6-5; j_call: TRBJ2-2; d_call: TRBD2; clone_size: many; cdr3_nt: TGTGCCAGCAGGACGAGCGGGGGAGGGGCCGGGGAGCTGTTTTTT; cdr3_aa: CASRTSGGGAGELFF
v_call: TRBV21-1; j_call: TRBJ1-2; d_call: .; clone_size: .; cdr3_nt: TGTGCCAGCACCAACCCGAGACGGGCCCACTATGGCTACACCTTC; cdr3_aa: CASTNPRRAHYGYTF